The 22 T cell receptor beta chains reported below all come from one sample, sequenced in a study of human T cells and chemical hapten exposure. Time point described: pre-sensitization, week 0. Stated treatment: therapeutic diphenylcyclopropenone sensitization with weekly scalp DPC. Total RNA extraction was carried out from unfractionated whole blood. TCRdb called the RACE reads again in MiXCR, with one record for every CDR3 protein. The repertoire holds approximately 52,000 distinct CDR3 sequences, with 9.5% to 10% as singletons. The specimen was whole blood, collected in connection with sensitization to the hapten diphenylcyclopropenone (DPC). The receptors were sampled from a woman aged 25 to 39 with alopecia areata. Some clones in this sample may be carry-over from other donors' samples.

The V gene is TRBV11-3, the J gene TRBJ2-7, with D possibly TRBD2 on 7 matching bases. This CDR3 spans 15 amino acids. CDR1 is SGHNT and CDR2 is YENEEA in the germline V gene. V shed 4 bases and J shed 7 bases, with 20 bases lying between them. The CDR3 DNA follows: TGTGCCAGCAGCTCGCGAGGGGGGGGGCCCGGTGAGCAGTACTTC. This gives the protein CASSSRGGGPGEQYF.

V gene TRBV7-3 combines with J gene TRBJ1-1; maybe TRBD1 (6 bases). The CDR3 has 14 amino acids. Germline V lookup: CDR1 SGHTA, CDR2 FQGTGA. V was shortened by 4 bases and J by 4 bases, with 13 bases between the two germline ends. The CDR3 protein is CASSSIGGSTEAFF. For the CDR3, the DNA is TGTGCCAGCAGCTCGATAGGGGGGTCCACTGAAGCTTTCTTT.

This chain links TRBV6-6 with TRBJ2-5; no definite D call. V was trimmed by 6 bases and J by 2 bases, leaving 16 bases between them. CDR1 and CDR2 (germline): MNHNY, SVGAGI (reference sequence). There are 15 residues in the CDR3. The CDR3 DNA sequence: TGTGCCAGCAGCCTCCCGAAGGCGGAGCAAGAGACCCAGTACTTC. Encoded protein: CASSLPKAEQETQYF.

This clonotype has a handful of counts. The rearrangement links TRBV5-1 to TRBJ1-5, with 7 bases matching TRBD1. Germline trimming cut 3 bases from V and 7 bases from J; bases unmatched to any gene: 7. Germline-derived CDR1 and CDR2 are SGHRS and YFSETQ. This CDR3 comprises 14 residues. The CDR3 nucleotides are TGCGCCAGCAGCTCGGGACAGCAGGACCAGCCCCAGCATTTT. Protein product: CASSSGQQDQPQHF.

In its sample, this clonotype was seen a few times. The CDR3: CASRGSGVYEQYF. CDR3 bases: TGTGCCAGCAGGGGTAGCGGGGTCTACGAGCAGTACTTC. The chain carries TRBV2 and TRBJ2-7; 8 nucleotides line up with TRBD2. This CDR3 comprises 13 residues. The V and J ends lost 6 bases and 3 bases, in that order; junction bases with no gene match: 4. From germline, CDR1 is SNHLY and CDR2 FYNNEI.

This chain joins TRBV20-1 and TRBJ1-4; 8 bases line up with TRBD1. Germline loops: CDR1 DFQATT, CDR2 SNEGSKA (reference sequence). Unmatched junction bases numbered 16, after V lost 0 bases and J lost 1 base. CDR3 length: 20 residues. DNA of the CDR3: TGCAGTGCTAGAGATCGGGCCCACAGGGGGAGACTTGTAACTAATGAAAAACTGTTTTTT. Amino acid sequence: CSARDRAHRGRLVTNEKLFF.

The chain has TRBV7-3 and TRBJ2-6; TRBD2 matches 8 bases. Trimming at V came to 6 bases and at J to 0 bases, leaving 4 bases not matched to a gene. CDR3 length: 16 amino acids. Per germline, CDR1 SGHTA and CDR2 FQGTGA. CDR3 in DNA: TGTGCCAGCAGTGCCCGGGGGGGCTCTGGGGCCAACGTCCTGACTTTC. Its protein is CASSARGGSGANVLTF. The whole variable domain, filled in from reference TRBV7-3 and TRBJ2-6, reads GAGVSQTPSNKVTEKGKYVELRCDPISGHTALYWYRQSLGQGPEFLIYFQGTGAADDSGLPNDRFFAVRPEGSVSTLKIQRTERGDSAVYLCASSARGGSGANVLTFGAGSRLTVL.

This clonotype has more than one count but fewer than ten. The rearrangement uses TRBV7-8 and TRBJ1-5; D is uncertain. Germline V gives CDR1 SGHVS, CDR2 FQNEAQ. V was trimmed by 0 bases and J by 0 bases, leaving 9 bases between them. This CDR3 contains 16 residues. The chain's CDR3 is CASSLAIRGSNQPQHF. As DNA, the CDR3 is TGTGCCAGCAGCTTAGCGATCCGTGGTAGCAATCAGCCCCAGCATTTT.

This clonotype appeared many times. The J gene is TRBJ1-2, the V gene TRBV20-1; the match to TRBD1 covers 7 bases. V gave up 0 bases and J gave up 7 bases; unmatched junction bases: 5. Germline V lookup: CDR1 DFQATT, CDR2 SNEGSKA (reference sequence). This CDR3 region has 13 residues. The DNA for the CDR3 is TGCAGTGCTAGAGATCCAGGGGGTCTTGGCTACACCTTC. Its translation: CSARDPGGLGYTF.

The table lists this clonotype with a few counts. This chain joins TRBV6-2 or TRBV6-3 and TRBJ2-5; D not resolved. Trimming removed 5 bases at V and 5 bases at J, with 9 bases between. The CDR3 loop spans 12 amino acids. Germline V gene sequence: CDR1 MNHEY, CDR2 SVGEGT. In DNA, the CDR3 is TGTGCCAGCAGTCGAAACAGCGAGACCCAGTACTTC. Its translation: CASSRNSETQYF.

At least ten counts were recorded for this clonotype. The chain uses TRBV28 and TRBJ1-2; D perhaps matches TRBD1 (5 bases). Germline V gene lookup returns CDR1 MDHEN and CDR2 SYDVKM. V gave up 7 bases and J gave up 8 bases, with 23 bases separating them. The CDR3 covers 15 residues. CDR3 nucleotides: TGTGCCAGCAACGAGGGGCGGCGGGGTCGTGAGGGCTACACCTTC. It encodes CASNEGRRGREGYTF.

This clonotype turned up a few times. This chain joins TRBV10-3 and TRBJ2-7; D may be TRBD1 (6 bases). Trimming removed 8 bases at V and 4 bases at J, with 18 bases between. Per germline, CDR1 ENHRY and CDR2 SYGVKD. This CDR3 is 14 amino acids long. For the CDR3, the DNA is TGTGCCATCGGTCGGGACACAAGACCTTACGAGCAGTACTTC. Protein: CAIGRDTRPYEQYF.

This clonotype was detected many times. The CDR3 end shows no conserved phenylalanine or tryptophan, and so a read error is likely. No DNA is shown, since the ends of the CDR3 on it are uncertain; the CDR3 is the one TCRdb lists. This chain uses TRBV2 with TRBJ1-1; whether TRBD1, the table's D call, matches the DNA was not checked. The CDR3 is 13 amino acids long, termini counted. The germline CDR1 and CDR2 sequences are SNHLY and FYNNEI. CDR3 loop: CASSEVATGRRLI.

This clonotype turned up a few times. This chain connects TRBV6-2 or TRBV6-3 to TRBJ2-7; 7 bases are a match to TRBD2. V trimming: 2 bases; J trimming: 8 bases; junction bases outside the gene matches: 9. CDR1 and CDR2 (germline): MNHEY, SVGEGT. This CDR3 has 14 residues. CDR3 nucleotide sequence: TGTGCCAGCAGTTACCTTGAAGGTAGCGGGCAGCAGTACTTC. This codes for CASSYLEGSGQQYF.

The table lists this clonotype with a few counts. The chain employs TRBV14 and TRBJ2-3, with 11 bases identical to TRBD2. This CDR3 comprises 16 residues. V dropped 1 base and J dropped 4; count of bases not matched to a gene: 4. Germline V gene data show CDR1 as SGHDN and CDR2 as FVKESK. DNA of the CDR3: TGTGCCAGCAGCCAAGGGGGACTAGCGGAGGCAGATACGCAGTATTTT. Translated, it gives CASSQGGLAEADTQYF.

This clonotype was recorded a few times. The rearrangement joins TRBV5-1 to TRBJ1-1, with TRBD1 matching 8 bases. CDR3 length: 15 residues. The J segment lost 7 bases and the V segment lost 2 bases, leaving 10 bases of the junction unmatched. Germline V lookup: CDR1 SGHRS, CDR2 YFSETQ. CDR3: CASSFSPGQAGEAFF. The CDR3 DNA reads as TGCGCCAGCAGCTTCAGTCCGGGACAGGCGGGTGAAGCTTTCTTT.

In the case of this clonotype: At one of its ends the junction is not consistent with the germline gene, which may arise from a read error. The CDR3, as DNA: TGTGCCAGCAGCCAAGACTGGGCAGGAGCTTACAATGTGCAGTTCTTC. Its translation is CASSQDWAGAYNVQFF. The V gene is TRBV4-2, the J gene TRBJ2-1; no reliable D call. The length of the CDR3 is 16 residues. CDR1 and CDR2 (germline): LGHNA, YNFKEQ.

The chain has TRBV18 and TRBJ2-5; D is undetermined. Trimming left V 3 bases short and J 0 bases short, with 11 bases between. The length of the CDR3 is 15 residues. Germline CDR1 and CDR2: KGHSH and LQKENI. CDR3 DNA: TGTGCCAGCTCACCGGAAGGAGACTACCAAGAGACCCAGTACTTC. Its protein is CASSPEGDYQETQYF.

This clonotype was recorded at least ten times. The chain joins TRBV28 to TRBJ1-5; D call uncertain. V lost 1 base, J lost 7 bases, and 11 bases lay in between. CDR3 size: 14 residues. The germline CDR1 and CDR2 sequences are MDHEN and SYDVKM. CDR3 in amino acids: CASSLSTTSQPQHF. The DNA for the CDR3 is TGTGCCAGCAGTTTATCCACGACCAGCCAGCCCCAGCATTTT.

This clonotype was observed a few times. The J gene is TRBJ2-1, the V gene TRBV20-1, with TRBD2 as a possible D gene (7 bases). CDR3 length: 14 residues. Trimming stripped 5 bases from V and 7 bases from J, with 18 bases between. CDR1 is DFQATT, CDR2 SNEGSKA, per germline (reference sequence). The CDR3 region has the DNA TGCAGTGCTGGGGGGGGCTTATCTAGGAATGAGCAGTTCTTC. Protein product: CSAGGGLSRNEQFF.

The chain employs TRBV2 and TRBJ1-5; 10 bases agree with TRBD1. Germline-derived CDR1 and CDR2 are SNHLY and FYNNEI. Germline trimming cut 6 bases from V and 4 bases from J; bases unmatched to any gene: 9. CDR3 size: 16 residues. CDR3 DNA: TGTGCCAGCAGCCCTTTGACAGGGGGCGAAAATCAGCCCCAGCATTTT. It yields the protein CASSPLTGGENQPQHF.

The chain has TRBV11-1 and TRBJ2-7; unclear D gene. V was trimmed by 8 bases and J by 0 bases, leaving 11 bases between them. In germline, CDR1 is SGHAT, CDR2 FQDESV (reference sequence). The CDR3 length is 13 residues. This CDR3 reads CASVPRDSYEQYF. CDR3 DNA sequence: TGTGCCAGCGTTCCTAGGGACTCCTACGAGCAGTACTTC.